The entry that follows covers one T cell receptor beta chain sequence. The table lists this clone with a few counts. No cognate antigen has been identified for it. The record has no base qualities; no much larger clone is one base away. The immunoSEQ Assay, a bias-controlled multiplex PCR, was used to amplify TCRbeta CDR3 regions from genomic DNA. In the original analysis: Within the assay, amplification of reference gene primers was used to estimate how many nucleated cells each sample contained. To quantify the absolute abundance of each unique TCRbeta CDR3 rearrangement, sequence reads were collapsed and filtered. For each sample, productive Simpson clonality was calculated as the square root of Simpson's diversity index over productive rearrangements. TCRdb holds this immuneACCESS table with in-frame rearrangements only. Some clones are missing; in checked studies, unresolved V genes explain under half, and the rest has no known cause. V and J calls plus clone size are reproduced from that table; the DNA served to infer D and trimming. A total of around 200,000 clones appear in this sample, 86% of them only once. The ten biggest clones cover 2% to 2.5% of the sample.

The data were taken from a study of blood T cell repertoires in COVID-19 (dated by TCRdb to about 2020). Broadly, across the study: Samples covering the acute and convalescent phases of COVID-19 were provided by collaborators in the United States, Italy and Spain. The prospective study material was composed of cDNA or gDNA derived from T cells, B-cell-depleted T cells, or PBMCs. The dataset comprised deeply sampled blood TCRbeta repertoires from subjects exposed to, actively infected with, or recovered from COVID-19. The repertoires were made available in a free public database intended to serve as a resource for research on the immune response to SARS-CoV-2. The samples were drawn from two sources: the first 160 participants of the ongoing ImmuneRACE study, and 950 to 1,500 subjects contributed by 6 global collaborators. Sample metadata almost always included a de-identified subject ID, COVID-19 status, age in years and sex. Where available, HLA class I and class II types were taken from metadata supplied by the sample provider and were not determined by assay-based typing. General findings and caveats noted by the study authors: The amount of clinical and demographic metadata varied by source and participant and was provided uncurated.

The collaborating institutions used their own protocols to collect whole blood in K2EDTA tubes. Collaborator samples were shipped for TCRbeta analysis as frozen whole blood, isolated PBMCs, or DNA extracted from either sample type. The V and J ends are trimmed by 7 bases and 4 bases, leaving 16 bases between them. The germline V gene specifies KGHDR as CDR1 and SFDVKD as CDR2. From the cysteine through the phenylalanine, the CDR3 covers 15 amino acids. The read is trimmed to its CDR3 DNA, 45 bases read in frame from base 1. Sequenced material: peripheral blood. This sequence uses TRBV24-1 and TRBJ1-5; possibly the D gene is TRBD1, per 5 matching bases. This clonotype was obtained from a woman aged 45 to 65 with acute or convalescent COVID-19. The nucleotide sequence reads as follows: TGTGCCACCAGCGGGCGGGGGGGATGGAATCAGCCCCAGCATTTT. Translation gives CATSGRGGWNQPQHF.